A single sample is the source of the 30 T cell receptor beta chains below, sequenced in a study of blood T cell repertoires in COVID-19 (dated by TCRdb to between 2020 and 2021). The library was prepared using the immunoSEQ multiplex PCR assay. As stored in TCRdb, this immuneACCESS dataset retains in-frame rearrangements with V and J assigned. A fraction of the clones does not appear; measured against another copy, unresolved V genes explain less than half of the discrepancy, and the remainder lacks a known reason. Across this sample there are hundreds of thousands of clones, with 88% seen only once. 4% of the sample is in the top ten clones. Sequencing was performed on peripheral blood. These receptors were taken from a woman between 45 and 65 years old with active or convalescent COVID-19.

The J gene is TRBJ1-6, the V gene TRBV5-1, with 7 bases fitting TRBD1. Germline CDR1 SGHRS, CDR2 YFSETQ. This CDR3 comprises 14 residues. V trimming: 4 bases; J trimming: 6 bases; junction bases outside the gene matches: 4. For the CDR3, the DNA is TGCGCCAGCAGCCAGGGGGGACCTAATTCACCCCTCCACTTT. Residues: CASSQGGPNSPLHF.

The rearrangement joins TRBV6-5 to TRBJ1-2, with D perhaps TRBD1 (5 bases). The CDR3 has 14 residues. Trimming took 8 bases from V and 0 from J, leaving 13 bases between them. Germline V gives CDR1 MNHEY, CDR2 SVGAGI. CDR3 protein: CASRRDSANYGYTF. CDR3 nucleotide sequence: TGTGCCAGCCGACGGGACTCGGCTAACTATGGCTACACCTTC.

As to this clone: Distinct nucleotide sequences in the sample also encode this CDR3. This chain connects TRBV10-3 to TRBJ1-1; a possible D gene is TRBD1 (6 bases). The CDR3 sequence is 13 residues long. The germline gives CDR1 ENHRY, CDR2 SYGVKD. V was shortened by 4 bases and J by 2 bases, with 8 bases between the two germline ends. This chain's CDR3 is CAISGTANTEAFF. CDR3 DNA: TGTGCCATCAGTGGGACAGCTAACACTGAAGCTTTCTTT.

This rearrangement joins TRBV5-1 to TRBJ2-7, with TRBD1 matching 10 bases. CDR1 and CDR2 (germline): SGHRS, YFSETQ. The length of the CDR3 is 14 residues. With V trimmed by 6 bases and J by 2 bases, 5 bases remained unmatched. In DNA form, the CDR3 reads TGCGCCAGCAAGAGGGACAGGGGAGCCTACGAGCAGTACTTC. Its protein is CASKRDRGAYEQYF.

The J gene is TRBJ1-1, the V gene TRBV29-1; 7 bases agree with TRBD1. The CDR3 extends over 14 amino acids. After removal of 6 bases from V and 5 bases from J, the junction contained 12 bases not matched to a gene. CDR1 is SQVTM, CDR2 ANQGSEA, per germline. CDR3: CSVGQVLRVTEAFF. DNA for the CDR3: TGCAGCGTCGGACAGGTACTTCGGGTTACTGAAGCTTTCTTT.

This chain links TRBV6-6 with TRBJ2-1; TRBD1 agrees at 7 bases. V lost 1 base to trimming and J lost 7 bases; unmatched junction nucleotides: 10. The length of the CDR3 is 16 residues. The germline CDR1 and CDR2 sequences are MNHNY and SVGAGI (reference sequence). CDR3 region: CASSYYERGPGNEQFF. In DNA, the CDR3 is TGTGCCAGCAGTTACTACGAAAGGGGGCCAGGAAATGAGCAGTTCTTC.

As concerns this clone: Other nucleotide sequences from this sample produce the same CDR3. The chain couples TRBV3-1 (or the pseudogene TRBV3-2) to TRBJ2-7, with no clear D. The germline V and J ends were trimmed by 2 bases and 4 bases, with 6 bases remaining between them. CDR1 and CDR2 from the germline V gene are LGHDT and YNNKEL (reference sequence). CDR3 length: 12 amino acids. CDR3: CASSQSGYEQYF. CDR3 in DNA: TGTGCCAGCAGCCAATCGGGTTACGAGCAGTACTTC.

This sequence joins TRBV30 and TRBJ2-7; TRBD2 matches 9 bases. V dropped 0 bases and J dropped 0; count of bases not matched to a gene: 3. The germline gives CDR1 GTSNPN, CDR2 SVGIG (reference sequence). CDR3 size: 15 residues. The CDR3 loop is CAWSVRRGGSYEQYF. The DNA for the CDR3 is TGTGCCTGGAGTGTACGGCGGGGGGGCTCCTACGAGCAGTACTTC.

V is TRBV19 and J is TRBJ1-1, with D possibly matching TRBD1 (5 bases). V was cut by 2 bases and J by 2 bases, with 18 bases left in between. Germline CDR1 and CDR2: LNHDA and SQIVND (reference sequence). The CDR3 sequence is 17 residues long. The CDR3 DNA is TGTGCCAGTAGTATAAGTGCTCTCCCGGGGGGAAACACTGAAGCTTTCTTT. Its translation: CASSISALPGGNTEAFF.

V and J are TRBV21-1 and TRBJ1-2. TRBV21-1 is annotated as a pseudogene. The CDR3 covers 15 residues. CDR3 nucleotide sequence: TGTGCCAGCAGCAAAGGATCGGGAGGGGGCGACCGCTACACCTTC. It translates to CASSKGSGGGDRYTF.

The chain joins TRBV4-3 to TRBJ1-4, with a possible D match to TRBD1 (5 bases). The length of the CDR3 is 14 residues. V was trimmed by 8 bases and J by 8 bases, leaving 18 bases between them. From germline, CDR1 is LGHNA and CDR2 YSLEER. CDR3 in amino acids: CASPPRGFKEKLFF. Written as DNA, the CDR3 is TGCGCCAGCCCTCCGCGGGGGTTCAAGGAAAAACTGTTTTTT.

The chain links TRBV4-3 to TRBJ2-7; 7 bases are shared with TRBD1. Germline V CDR1 and CDR2: LGHNA, YSLEER. V gave up 5 bases and J gave up 3 bases; unmatched junction bases: 7. The CDR3 is made up of 14 amino acids. The CDR3 region has the DNA TGCGCCAGCAGCTACAACAGGGGTAACTACGAGCAGTACTTC. Amino acid sequence: CASSYNRGNYEQYF.

This sequence joins TRBV18 and TRBJ2-7; 14 bases align to TRBD2. Germline V lookup: CDR1 KGHSH, CDR2 LQKENI. With 2 bases clipped from V and 9 bases from J, the junction kept 6 bases outside the gene matches. This CDR3 has 15 amino acids. CDR3 sequence (DNA): TGTGCCAGCTCACCAACCGGGACTAGCGGGAGCCGGCAGTACTTC. This sequence encodes CASSPTGTSGSRQYF.

The chain joins TRBV2 to TRBJ1-2; D gene unclear. The germline V gene has CDR1 SNHLY and CDR2 FYNNEI. Trimming stripped 4 bases from V and 8 bases from J, with 11 bases between. The CDR3 runs 12 residues. The CDR3: CASSVSADGYTF. In nucleotides, the CDR3 is TGTGCCAGCAGTGTAAGCGCAGACGGCTACACCTTC.

The chain links TRBV21-1 to TRBJ2-4; the tabulated D call, TRBD1, remains unverified against the DNA. TRBV21-1 is assigned pseudogene status. There are 18 residues in the CDR3. This CDR3 reads CASSKRQDISIAKNIQYF. CDR3 coding DNA: TGTGCCAGCAGCAAGAGGCAGGACATTTCAATAGCCAAAAACATTCAGTACTTC.

This rearrangement joins TRBV19 to TRBJ2-1, with 10 bases matching TRBD2. The CDR3 length is 14 residues. Germline lookup yields CDR1 LNHDA and CDR2 SQIVND (reference sequence). Trimming cost V 5 bases and J 5 bases; bases outside gene matches: 3. CDR3: CASSSLAGNNEQFF. The CDR3 DNA follows: TGTGCCAGTAGTTCACTAGCGGGGAACAATGAGCAGTTCTTC.

This clone was counted a single time. The rearrangement joins TRBV7-2 to TRBJ1-3; a weak D match, TRBD1 (5 bases). V lost 5 bases and J lost 0, with 14 bases in between. CDR3 length: 16 amino acids. In germline, CDR1 is SGHTA, CDR2 FQGNSA. CDR3 DNA sequence: TGTGCCAGCAGCGGGGGGGTGGTCAACTCTGGAAACACCATATATTTT. It is translated as CASSGGVVNSGNTIYF.

The chain carries TRBV5-4 and TRBJ2-1; 13 bases map to TRBD2. The CDR3 contains 15 residues. Germline values: CDR1 SGHNT, CDR2 YYREEE (reference sequence). The junction had 2 bases not matched to a gene; V was cut back by 3 bases and J by 5 bases. CDR3: CASSWGTSGNNEQFF. DNA of the CDR3: TGTGCCAGCAGCTGGGGGACTAGCGGGAACAATGAGCAGTTCTTC.

The J gene is TRBJ2-1, the V gene TRBV2, with 7 nucleotides matching TRBD2. J was trimmed by 0 bases and V by 4 bases; bases with no gene match: 3. Per germline, CDR1 SNHLY and CDR2 FYNNEI. This CDR3 is built from 15 residues. The CDR3 region is CASSARTSSYNEQFF. In DNA, the CDR3 is TGTGCCAGCAGTGCCCGGACTAGCTCCTACAATGAGCAGTTCTTC.

The rearrangement joins TRBV7-9 to TRBJ1-2; a possible D gene is TRBD1 (5 bases). V lost 8 bases and J 4 bases, leaving 20 bases between the germline ends. Germline CDR1 and CDR2: SEHNR and FQNEAQ (reference sequence). The CDR3 covers 15 residues. This CDR3 reads CASVNPAGDPYGYTF. The DNA for the CDR3 is TGTGCCAGCGTAAACCCGGCGGGGGACCCCTATGGCTACACCTTC.

In this sample, this clone turned up once. This rearrangement joins TRBV6-5 to TRBJ1-1, with 9 nucleotides matching TRBD1. This CDR3 contains 15 residues. The junction had 3 bases not matched to a gene; V was cut back by 0 bases and J by 4 bases. Germline CDR1 MNHEY, CDR2 SVGAGI. The CDR3 loop is CASSYSGTGTTEAFF. In DNA form, the CDR3 reads TGTGCCAGCAGTTACTCTGGGACAGGGACCACTGAAGCTTTCTTT.

V is TRBV19 and J is TRBJ1-2; the match to TRBD1 covers 9 bases. Germline CDR1 is LNHDA and CDR2 is SQIVND (reference sequence). The CDR3 runs to 16 residues. J gave up 0 bases and V 6 bases, and 8 bases lay outside the gene matches. As DNA, the CDR3 is TGTGCCAGTAGGAAACCGGGACAGGGACCTAACTATGGCTACACCTTC. Amino acids: CASRKPGQGPNYGYTF.

The chain has TRBV5-1 and TRBJ1-6; D is perhaps TRBD1 (6 bases). V gave up 4 bases and J gave up 3 bases, with 20 bases separating them. Germline lookup yields CDR1 SGHRS and CDR2 YFSETQ. The CDR3 is 18 residues long. The CDR3: CASSDNPGGRIYNSPLHF. The CDR3 bases are TGCGCCAGCAGCGATAACCCGGGGGGGCGCATCTATAATTCACCCCTCCACTTT.

The chain has TRBV7-8 and TRBJ2-7, with D uncertain. Trimming removed 1 base from V and 1 base from J, with 8 bases in between. The CDR3 is 14 amino acids. The germline V gene encodes CDR1 SGHVS and CDR2 FQNEAQ. The CDR3 nucleotides read TGTGCCAGCAGCTTAGTAGACTCGTCCTACGAGCAGTACTTC. Its translation is CASSLVDSSYEQYF.

The rearrangement links TRBV19 to TRBJ1-6, with D hard to call. Trimming took off 6 bases at V and 0 bases at J, with 12 bases between the two ends. This CDR3 has 16 amino acids. Germline V gene lookup returns CDR1 LNHDA and CDR2 SQIVND (reference sequence). For the CDR3, the DNA is TGTGCCAGTAGCTTGGGGAGGAGCTCCTATAATTCACCCCTCCACTTT. Amino acids: CASSLGRSSYNSPLHF.

DNA of the CDR3: TGTGCCACCCAAGGGGATTACCAAGAGACCCAGTACTTC. The encoded protein is CATQGDYQETQYF. This chain connects TRBV19 to TRBJ2-5; tentative D call: TRBD1 (5 bases). Trimming pared 10 bases from V and 0 bases from J, leaving 12 bases between. There are 13 residues in the CDR3. Germline V gene sequence: CDR1 LNHDA, CDR2 SQIVND (reference sequence).

The chain is built from TRBV5-5 and TRBJ2-3, with 9 bases aligning to TRBD1. Germline trimming cut 4 bases from V and 3 bases from J; bases unmatched to any gene: 9. CDR1 and CDR2 from the germline V gene are SGHKS and YYEKEE (reference sequence). CDR3 length: 16 residues. The CDR3 here is CASSIGTGLGTDTQYF. The DNA for the CDR3 is TGTGCCAGCAGCATTGGGACAGGGCTGGGGACAGATACGCAGTATTTT.

The chain joins TRBV5-6 to TRBJ1-2, with D possibly being TRBD1 (6 bases). V was clipped by 7 bases and J by 4 bases, with 14 bases between them. Germline assignment: CDR1 SGHDT and CDR2 YYEEEE. The length of the CDR3 is 13 residues. The CDR3 region is CASGKTGSYGYTF. The CDR3 DNA is TGTGCCAGCGGCAAAACAGGGTCCTATGGCTACACCTTC.

The chain combines TRBV13 with TRBJ2-2; D perhaps matches TRBD1 (6 bases). The ends were cut back, 1 base at V and 0 bases at J, with 6 bases in the middle. Germline V gives CDR1 PRHDT, CDR2 FYEKMQ (reference sequence). The CDR3 length is 15 residues. In nucleotides, the CDR3 is TGTGCCAGCAGCTTAGCAGGGGCGAACACCGGGGAGCTGTTTTTT. Encoded protein: CASSLAGANTGELFF.

The chain is built from TRBV7-2 and TRBJ2-3, with D uncertain. This CDR3 spans 11 amino acids. CDR1 and CDR2 (germline): SGHTA, FQGNSA. Trimming took off 5 bases at V and 5 bases at J, with 5 bases between the two ends. The CDR3 sequence is CASSLRDTQYF. The CDR3 nucleotides are TGTGCCAGCAGCCTCCGAGATACGCAGTATTTT.